These 32 T cell receptor beta chains were sequenced from one sample in a study of vaccination effects on CD4 cells after COVID-19. In the ViraFEST assay, antigen-specific CD4+ clonotypes were identified by expansion after peptide-pool stimulation. Cultured cells yielded isolated CD4+ T cells after around 9 days. Vaccine administered to participants consisted of two doses of either BNT162b2 or mRNA-1273. Assay used: immunoSEQ multiplex PCR; TCRdb lists only in-frame clones, some missing. The sample consists of 65,000 to 75,000 clones, 70% to 85% of them appearing once. Their specific antigens are unknown. This material consisted of CD4+ T cells from PBMCs cultured with HCoV-229E spike peptides, taken after COVID-19 vaccination. The receptors shown here come from a human donor who received a COVID-19 vaccine.

The chain joins TRBV5-5 to TRBJ1-2; tentative D call: TRBD1 (5 bases). The V gene lost 1 base and the J gene lost 2 bases, with 12 bases spanning the gap. The CDR3 length is 15 residues. The germline V gene encodes CDR1 SGHKS and CDR2 YYEKEE (reference sequence). In DNA form, the CDR3 reads TGTGCCAGCAGCTTGAGATTGGAGGGGAACTATGGCTACACCTTC. Translation gives CASSLRLEGNYGYTF. The variable domain in full, completed from reference TRBV5-5 and TRBJ1-2, reads DAGVTQSPTHLIKTRGQQVTLRCSPISGHKSVSWYQQVLGQGPQFIFQYYEKEERGRGNFPDRFSARQFPNYSSELNVNALLLGDSALYLCASSLRLEGNYGYTFGSGTRLTVV.

The genes are TRBV5-1 and TRBJ2-7; a possible D gene is TRBD1 (5 bases). The CDR3 runs to 14 residues. The V and J ends lost 3 bases and 3 bases respectively, with 13 bases between them. Per germline, CDR1 SGHRS and CDR2 YFSETQ. The CDR3 coding sequence is TGCGCCAGCAGCTACGGACATACCGGCTACGAGCAGTACGTC. It codes for CASSYGHTGYEQYV.

The J gene is TRBJ2-2, the V gene TRBV19, with 8 bases matching TRBD1. The trim removed 6 bases at V and 3 bases at J, leaving 12 bases unmatched. Germline CDR1 is LNHDA and CDR2 is SQIVND (reference sequence). This CDR3 is built from 17 residues. CDR3 residues: CASRLVAGGPDTGELFF. CDR3 bases: TGTGCCAGTAGGTTGGTGGCAGGGGGCCCGGACACCGGGGAGCTGTTTTTT.

The chain joins TRBV3-1 (or the pseudogene TRBV3-2) to TRBJ1-3; 8 bases are a match to TRBD1. The V gene's germline CDR1 is LGHDT and CDR2 YNNKEL (reference sequence). The CDR3 length is 15 residues. Germline trimming cut 7 bases from V and 4 bases from J; bases unmatched to any gene: 9. CDR3 residues: CASTQTGGMGNTIYF. As DNA, the CDR3 is TGTGCCAGCACTCAAACAGGGGGAATGGGAAACACCATATATTTT.

The chain links TRBV5-1 to TRBJ1-1; 11 nucleotides match TRBD1. The CDR3 sequence is 17 residues long. Germline V CDR1 and CDR2: SGHRS, YFSETQ. V lost 1 base to trimming and J lost 0 bases; unmatched junction nucleotides: 5. The CDR3 protein is CASSLRRDRGLNTEAFF. The CDR3 nucleotides are TGCGCCAGCAGCTTGCGCCGGGACAGGGGGTTGAACACTGAAGCTTTCTTT.

J is TRBJ1-2 and V is TRBV9; D is possibly TRBD1 (5 bases). CDR3 size: 12 residues. V dropped 5 bases and J dropped 4 bases, with 9 bases sitting between them. Germline assignment: CDR1 SGDLS and CDR2 YYNGEE. The CDR3 sequence: CASRGGIYGYTF. CDR3 nucleotide sequence: TGTGCCAGCAGGGGGGGGATCTATGGCTACACCTTC. The full variable domain, in which reference TRBV9 and TRBJ1-2 provide the parts outside the CDR3, is DSGVTQTPKHLITATGQRVTLRCSPRSGDLSVYWYQQSLDQGLQFLIQYYNGEERAKGNILERFSAQQFPDLHSELNLSSLELGDSALYFCASRGGIYGYTFGSGTRLTVV.

The chain recombines TRBV19 with TRBJ2-1, with D possibly being TRBD2 (6 bases). Germline CDR1 and CDR2: LNHDA and SQIVND (reference sequence). The CDR3 has 17 residues. Trimming shortened V by 3 bases and J by 6 bases, and 21 bases separated the two germline ends. In DNA, the CDR3 is TGTGCCAGTAGTATTAGCGCTATTGGCGGGGTTTTCAATGAGCAGTTCTTC. Protein sequence: CASSISAIGGVFNEQFF. The variable domain in full, with the rest retrieved from reference TRBV19 and TRBJ2-1, is DGGITQSPKYLFRKEGQNVTLSCEQNLNHDAMYWYRQDPGQGLRLIYYSQIVNDFQKGDIAEGYSVSREKKESFPLTVTSAQKNPTAFYLCASSISAIGGVFNEQFFGPGTRLTVL.

The chain links TRBV5-1 to TRBJ2-5; D is perhaps TRBD1 or TRBD2 (5 bases each). The CDR3 is made up of 16 amino acids. CDR1 is SGHRS and CDR2 is YFSETQ in the germline V gene. V was shortened by 4 bases and J by 1 base, with 17 bases between the two germline ends. The CDR3 DNA sequence: TGCGCCAGCAGCGACGGGGTTACGGGGCTCCAAGAGACCCAGTACTTC. Protein: CASSDGVTGLQETQYF.

This chain joins TRBV24-1 and TRBJ2-1; 12 bases fit TRBD2. Trimming cost V 4 bases and J 7 bases; bases outside gene matches: 4. The CDR3 consists of 15 residues. Per germline, CDR1 KGHDR and CDR2 SFDVKD. This CDR3 is CATSDPGTSGNEQFF. CDR3 sequence (DNA): TGTGCCACCAGTGACCCCGGGACTAGCGGGAATGAGCAGTTCTTC.

The chain combines TRBV7-3 with TRBJ2-2; 7 bases are a match to TRBD1. This CDR3 comprises 14 residues. V gave up 5 bases and J gave up 4 bases; unmatched junction bases: 4. Germline CDR1 is SGHTA and CDR2 is FQGTGA. Written as DNA, the CDR3 is TGTGCCAGCAGCCCACAGGGGTCCACCGGGGAGCTGTTTTTT. Protein sequence: CASSPQGSTGELFF.

The CDR3 reads CASSAKMETGRKYNEQFF. CDR3 coding DNA: TGTGCCAGCAGTGCAAAAATGGAAACCGGGAGAAAATACAATGAGCAGTTCTTC. V is TRBV25-1 and J is TRBJ2-1; a possible D gene is TRBD2 (6 bases). Germline V gives CDR1 MGHDK, CDR2 SYGVNS. The CDR3 runs to 18 residues. The germline V and J ends were trimmed by 4 bases and 4 bases, with 23 bases remaining between them.

This clone was observed a few times. The chain is built from TRBV18 and TRBJ2-2; D gene unclear. CDR1 KGHSH and CDR2 LQKENI come from the germline V gene. V gave up 4 bases and J gave up 0 bases, with 12 bases separating them. The CDR3 is 16 residues long. Written as DNA, the CDR3 is TGTGCCAGCTCACAAGACTTGTACGCGAACACCGGGGAGCTGTTTTTT. Protein sequence: CASSQDLYANTGELFF.

V and J are TRBV5-6 and TRBJ2-7; 8 positions match TRBD1. Germline values: CDR1 SGHDT, CDR2 YYEEEE. After removal of 3 bases from V and 4 bases from J, the junction contained 6 bases not matched to a gene. This CDR3 comprises 14 residues. The CDR3 nucleotides are TGTGCCAGCAGCTCTTGGACAGGGATATACGAGCAGTACGTC. Its protein product is CASSSWTGIYEQYV.

The genes are TRBV5-6 and TRBJ2-7, with 9 bases lining up with TRBD1. This CDR3 spans 16 amino acids. Germline V gives CDR1 SGHDT, CDR2 YYEEEE. V shed 1 base and J 4 bases; nucleotides not matched to a gene: 9. In nucleotides, the CDR3 is TGTGCCAGCAGCTTGTTCCGGGACAGGGTTGGGTACGAGCAGTACGTC. It translates to CASSLFRDRVGYEQYV.

A few counts support this clone. The chain links TRBV6-6 to TRBJ1-2; 9 bases align to TRBD1. CDR1 MNHNY and CDR2 SVGAGI come from the germline V gene (reference sequence). The junction had 6 bases not matched to a gene; V was cut back by 7 bases and J by 0 bases. CDR3 length equals 15 residues. CDR3 DNA sequence: TGTGCCAGCACCCTGACAGGGGGTGCTAACTATGGCTACACCTTC. Amino acid sequence: CASTLTGGANYGYTF.

The CDR3 DNA sequence: TGTGCCAGCAGCTTGGGGGGGTGGAGGGGGCCATCAGCTTTCTTT. Translated, it gives CASSLGGWRGPSAFF. V and J are TRBV5-6 and TRBJ1-1; 7 bases line up with TRBD1. The CDR3 has 15 residues. The germline V gene encodes CDR1 SGHDT and CDR2 YYEEEE. V was clipped by 0 bases and J by 10 bases; unmatched bases: 12.

This clone was detected once. J is TRBJ1-5 and V is TRBV9; D not certain. Deletions cut 4 bases from V and 1 base from J, with 12 bases between. CDR3 size: 15 residues. Germline V CDR1 and CDR2: SGDLS, YYNGEE. In nucleotides, the CDR3 is TGTGCCAGCAGCCAAGAGGCCGGGAGCAATCAGCCCCAGCATTTT. It yields the protein CASSQEAGSNQPQHF.

The V call is TRBV30, the J call TRBJ2-1, with D perhaps matching TRBD1 or TRBD2 (6 bases each). Germline assignment: CDR1 GTSNPN and CDR2 SVGIG (reference sequence). V gave up 8 bases and J gave up 8 bases, with 28 bases separating them. This CDR3 contains 16 residues. The CDR3 coding sequence is TGTGCCGGGGTCCTGGGCGAGATGGCGAGGGGGGATGAGCAGTTCTTC. It yields the protein CAGVLGEMARGDEQFF.

The V call is TRBV9, the J call TRBJ2-1; 7 bases are a match to TRBD2. Unmatched junction bases numbered 4, after V lost 0 bases and J lost 7 bases. The CDR3 loop spans 14 amino acids. Germline V gene sequence: CDR1 SGDLS, CDR2 YYNGEE. In DNA, the CDR3 is TGTGCCAGCAGCGTAGCGGGGGGAGTAAATGAGCAGTTCTTC. It specifies CASSVAGGVNEQFF.

CDR3 DNA: TGTGCCAGCAGCACAGGGGACGGGAACACTGAAGCTTTCTTT. Its protein is CASSTGDGNTEAFF. V gene TRBV9 combines with J gene TRBJ1-1; 7 nucleotides line up with TRBD1. In germline, CDR1 is SGDLS, CDR2 YYNGEE. V gave up 4 bases and J gave up 1 base; unmatched junction bases: 4. CDR3 length: 14 amino acids.

The gene calls are TRBV5-1 and TRBJ1-6, with TRBD1 matching over 7 bases. Per germline, CDR1 SGHRS and CDR2 YFSETQ. There are 17 residues in the CDR3. The V gene end was trimmed by 0 bases and the J gene end by 1 base; junction bases not matched to a gene: 4. CDR3 DNA: TGCGCCAGCAGCTTGGTGCCAGGGGGGTCCTATAATTCACCCCTCCACTTT. Protein product: CASSLVPGGSYNSPLHF.

This chain links TRBV5-1 with TRBJ2-5; D remains unclear. This CDR3 has 11 residues. Trimming removed 5 bases at V and 3 bases at J, with 5 bases between. From germline, CDR1 is SGHRS and CDR2 YFSETQ. CDR3 nucleotides: TGCGCCAGCAGACTAAAAGAGACCCAGTACTTC. It translates to CASRLKETQYF.

This rearrangement joins TRBV19 to TRBJ2-2; 8 nucleotides line up with TRBD2. CDR3 length: 17 amino acids. The ends lost 6 bases at V and 2 bases at J; junction bases unmatched: 11. The V gene's germline CDR1 is LNHDA and CDR2 SQIVND (reference sequence). CDR3 DNA sequence: TGTGCCAGTAGGACCGGGGGGGGAGGGCAAAACACCGGGGAGCTGTTTTTT. It translates to CASRTGGGGQNTGELFF.

The rearrangement joins TRBV19 to TRBJ1-1; D gene ambiguous. Trimming took 5 bases from V and 1 from J, leaving 11 bases between them. CDR3 length: 14 residues. The germline V gene has CDR1 LNHDA and CDR2 SQIVND (reference sequence). The CDR3 protein is CASSWPSANTEAFF. The CDR3 region has the DNA TGTGCCAGTAGTTGGCCAAGCGCGAACACTGAAGCTTTCTTT.

This clone was found a few times. The sample holds other DNA sequences that translate to the same CDR3. J is TRBJ1-2 and V is TRBV7-2; 10 nucleotides align to TRBD1. The CDR3 sequence is 14 residues long. The V gene's germline CDR1 is SGHTA and CDR2 FQGNSA. J lost 4 bases, V lost 5 bases, and 4 bases had no gene match. Here the CDR3 DNA reads TGTGCCAGCAGCCCGAGGACAGGGGGCTATGGCTACACCTTC. Its translation is CASSPRTGGYGYTF.

V and J are TRBV6-5 and TRBJ2-5; 8 nucleotides line up with TRBD2. V was pared by 8 bases and J by 5 bases, with 7 bases of the junction left unmatched. The germline gives CDR1 MNHEY, CDR2 SVGAGI. The CDR3 is 13 residues long. The CDR3 is CASRHLAGETQYF. The CDR3 DNA is TGTGCCAGCCGGCACTTAGCGGGGGAGACCCAGTACTTC.

The chain carries TRBV6-5 and TRBJ1-1, with D unresolved. The germline V gene has CDR1 MNHEY and CDR2 SVGAGI. This CDR3 contains 14 residues. Trimming cost V 7 bases and J 0 bases, with 12 bases left between them. The CDR3 nucleotides are TGTGCCAGCATCCCCGGACCCGTGAACACTGAAGCTTTCTTT. Translated, it gives CASIPGPVNTEAFF.

This chain connects TRBV12-5 to TRBJ1-2; D is perhaps TRBD1 (5 bases). V shed 6 bases and J shed 14 bases, with 25 bases lying between them. In germline, CDR1 is LGHNT, CDR2 FRNRAP. This CDR3 contains 14 residues. The CDR3 bases are TGTGCTAGTGGAAAGCTCGAGGGGATTGGATTAAGGACCTTC. This translates into CASGKLEGIGLRTF.

This chain connects TRBV2 to TRBJ2-3, with a possible D match to TRBD2 (6 bases). V lost 4 bases and J lost 5, with 10 bases in between. Germline loops: CDR1 SNHLY, CDR2 FYNNEI. CDR3 size: 13 residues. The CDR3 protein is CASSVAEGDTQYF. The CDR3 coding sequence is TGTGCCAGCAGTGTAGCGGAGGGAGATACGCAGTATTTT.

The rearrangement links TRBV6-6 to TRBJ1-4; 10 bases are shared with TRBD1. V lost 6 bases and J lost 2; bases outside the gene matches: 6. The CDR3 covers 16 residues. From germline, CDR1 is MNHNY and CDR2 SVGAGI (reference sequence). This CDR3 reads CASRRQGASTNEKLFF. The CDR3 region has the DNA TGTGCCAGCAGACGACAGGGGGCCTCTACTAATGAAAAACTGTTTTTT.

The CDR3 sequence is CASSVDRGAYGYTF. The CDR3 DNA follows: TGTGCCAGCAGCGTGGACAGGGGGGCCTATGGCTACACCTTC. This chain joins TRBV2 and TRBJ1-2, with 10 bases lining up with TRBD1. The CDR3 extends over 14 amino acids. Germline CDR1 SNHLY, CDR2 FYNNEI. V was clipped by 6 bases and J by 4 bases; unmatched bases: 5.

This sequence joins TRBV6-5 and TRBJ2-2; D is unclear. Per germline, CDR1 MNHEY and CDR2 SVGAGI. CDR3 size: 15 residues. V lost 2 bases and J lost 4, with 11 bases in between. CDR3 sequence: CASSYPTSGTGELFF. CDR3 coding DNA: TGTGCCAGCAGTTACCCCACTTCCGGCACCGGGGAGCTGTTTTTT.